This T cell receptor beta chain stems from a study of T cell responses to AZD1222 COVID-19 vaccine. Study-wide results and limits: None of the repertoires were sampled until the peak T cell response had passed. With dominance at 160-218 and 743-854, vaccine-associated CD4 TCRs spanned spike. Clonal diversity was possibly underestimated, and the donors were mostly white British, with more females. Two doses of AZD1222 preceded a rise in Spike-specific TCR breadth and depth.

The CDR3 totals 14 residues. Germline V gives CDR1 SGHRS, CDR2 YFSETQ. Trimming took off 0 bases at V and 4 bases at J, with 10 bases between the two ends. Concerning this clone: Antigen unknown.

Clones were read by immunoSEQ multiplex PCR, and TCRdb kept only the in-frame ones, dropping some. The sample lists approximately 120,000 clones, roughly 90% occurring once. The rearrangement joins TRBV5-1 to TRBJ1-2; a weak D match, TRBD1 (5 bases). This clonotype originated in an adult in good health. The input for sequencing was peripheral blood, taken on day 0 of AZD1222 vaccination. CDR3 residues: CASSLGEGIYGYTF. In DNA, the CDR3 is TGCGCCAGCAGCTTGGGTGAGGGGATCTATGGCTACACCTTC.